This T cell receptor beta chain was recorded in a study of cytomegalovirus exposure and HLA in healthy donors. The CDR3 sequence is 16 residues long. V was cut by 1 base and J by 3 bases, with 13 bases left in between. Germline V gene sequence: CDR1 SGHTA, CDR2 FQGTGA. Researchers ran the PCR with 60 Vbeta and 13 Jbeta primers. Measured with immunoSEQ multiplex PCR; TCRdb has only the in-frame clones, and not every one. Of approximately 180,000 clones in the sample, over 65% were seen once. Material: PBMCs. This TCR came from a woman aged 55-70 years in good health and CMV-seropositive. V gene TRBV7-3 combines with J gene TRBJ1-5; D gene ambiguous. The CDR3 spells CASSLRVGGINQPQHF. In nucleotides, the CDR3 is TGTGCCAGCAGCTTAAGGGTCGGCGGAATCAATCAGCCCCAGCATTTT.